This T cell receptor (beta chain) was recorded in a study of human T cells and chemical hapten exposure. Study as a whole: 2% DPC applied to an approximately 2 cm by approximately 2 cm arm area sensitized donors. Chiefly women, the patients showed alopecia areata, totalis or universalis. Small differences in pooled library volume mainly drove the variation in TCR yields per sample. Points from the study as a whole: Alopecia affected the donors, so their immune response may differ from healthy people's.

Concerning this clonotype: Antigen specificity is unknown.

This sample's time point: patch test 3, about 24 weeks after DPC sensitization. The treatment was: therapeutic diphenylcyclopropenone sensitization with weekly scalp DPC. TCRdb itself ran the RACE reads through MiXCR, one entry per CDR3 protein. Of approximately 160,000 distinct CDR3 sequences in the sample, 28% are singletons; the top ten hold about 2.1%. CDR1 and CDR2 (germline): SGHRS, YFSETQ. Trimming cost V 1 base and J 2 bases, with 5 bases left between them. The CDR3 contains 13 residues. The sample was whole blood, taken in connection with sensitization to the hapten diphenylcyclopropenone (DPC). The chain has TRBV5-1 and TRBJ2-3; the D is unclear. The source of this sequence is a woman aged 18-29 years with alopecia areata. Some clones in this sample may be carry-over from other donors' samples. The CDR3 protein is CASSLTPTDTQYF. CDR3 coding DNA: TGCGCCAGCAGCTTGACCCCCACAGATACGCAGTATTTT.